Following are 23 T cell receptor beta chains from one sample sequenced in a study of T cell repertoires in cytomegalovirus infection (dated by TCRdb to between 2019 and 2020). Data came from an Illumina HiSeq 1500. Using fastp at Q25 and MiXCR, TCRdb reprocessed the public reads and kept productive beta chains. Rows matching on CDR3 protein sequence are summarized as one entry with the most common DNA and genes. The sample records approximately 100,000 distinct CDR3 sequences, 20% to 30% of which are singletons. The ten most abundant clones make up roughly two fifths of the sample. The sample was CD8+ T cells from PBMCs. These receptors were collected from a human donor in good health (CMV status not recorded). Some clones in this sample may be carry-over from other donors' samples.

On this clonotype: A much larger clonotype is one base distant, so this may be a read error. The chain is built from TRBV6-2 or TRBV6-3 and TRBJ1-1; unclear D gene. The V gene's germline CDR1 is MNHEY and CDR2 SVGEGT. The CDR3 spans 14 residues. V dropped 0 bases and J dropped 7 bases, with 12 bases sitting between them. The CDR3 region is CASSYSNIRCEAFF. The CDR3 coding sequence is TGTGCCAGCAGTTACTCAAACATTCGCTGTGAAGCTTTCTTT.

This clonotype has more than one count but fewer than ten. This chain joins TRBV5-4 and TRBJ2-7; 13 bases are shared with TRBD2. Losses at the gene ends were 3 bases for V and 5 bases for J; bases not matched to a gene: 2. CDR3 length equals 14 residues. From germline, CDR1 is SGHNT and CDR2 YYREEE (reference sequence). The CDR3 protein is CASSYGTSGNEQYF. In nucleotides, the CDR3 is TGTGCCAGCAGCTACGGGACTAGCGGGAACGAGCAGTACTTC.

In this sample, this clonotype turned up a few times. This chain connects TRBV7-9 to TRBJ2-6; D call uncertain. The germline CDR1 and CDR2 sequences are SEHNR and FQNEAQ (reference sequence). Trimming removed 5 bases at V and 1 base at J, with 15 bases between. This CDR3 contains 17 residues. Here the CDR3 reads CASSGGLTPSGANVLTF. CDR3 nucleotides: TGTGCCAGCAGCGGCGGTCTGACTCCTTCTGGGGCCAACGTCCTGACTTTC.

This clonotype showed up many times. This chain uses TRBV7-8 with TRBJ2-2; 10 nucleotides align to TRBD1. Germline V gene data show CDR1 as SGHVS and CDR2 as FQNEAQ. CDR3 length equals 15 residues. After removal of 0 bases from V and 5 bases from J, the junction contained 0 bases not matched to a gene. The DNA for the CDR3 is TGTGCCAGCAGCTTAGCGGGACAGGGGACCGGGGAGCTGTTTTTT. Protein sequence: CASSLAGQGTGELFF.

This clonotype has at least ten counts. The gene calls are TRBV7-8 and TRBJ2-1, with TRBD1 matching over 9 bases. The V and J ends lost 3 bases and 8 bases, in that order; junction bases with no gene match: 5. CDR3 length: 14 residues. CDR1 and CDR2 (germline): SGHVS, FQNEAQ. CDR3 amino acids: CASSFPGQGYEQFF. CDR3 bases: TGTGCCAGCAGCTTCCCGGGACAGGGCTATGAGCAGTTCTTC.

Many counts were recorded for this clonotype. In nucleotides, the CDR3 is TGTGCCAGCAGTCCGGGACAAGAAGAGACCCAGTACTTC. Its translation is CASSPGQEETQYF. The chain joins TRBV27 to TRBJ2-5, with D perhaps TRBD1 (6 bases). The CDR3 runs to 13 residues. V dropped 5 bases and J dropped 3 bases, with 10 bases sitting between them. Germline V gene lookup returns CDR1 MNHEY and CDR2 SMNVEV (reference sequence).

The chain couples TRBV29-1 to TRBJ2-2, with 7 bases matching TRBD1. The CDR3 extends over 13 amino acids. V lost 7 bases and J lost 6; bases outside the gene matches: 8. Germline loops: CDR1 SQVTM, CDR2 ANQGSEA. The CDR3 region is CSAQPQGSGELFF. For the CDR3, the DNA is TGCAGCGCCCAACCACAGGGGTCCGGGGAGCTGTTTTTT.

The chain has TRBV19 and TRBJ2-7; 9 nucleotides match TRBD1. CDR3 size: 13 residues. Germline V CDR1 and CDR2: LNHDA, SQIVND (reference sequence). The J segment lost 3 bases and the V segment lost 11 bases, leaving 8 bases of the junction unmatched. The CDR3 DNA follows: TGTGCCCCCCCCCGGGACAGGGACTACGAGCAGTACTTC. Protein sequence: CAPPRDRDYEQYF.

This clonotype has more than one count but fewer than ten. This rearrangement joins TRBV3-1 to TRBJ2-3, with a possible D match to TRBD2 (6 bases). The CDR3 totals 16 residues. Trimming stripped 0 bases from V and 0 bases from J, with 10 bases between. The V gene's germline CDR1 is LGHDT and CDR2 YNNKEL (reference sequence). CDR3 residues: CASSQEWDSSTDTQYF. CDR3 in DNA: TGTGCCAGCAGCCAAGAATGGGACTCTAGCACAGATACGCAGTATTTT.

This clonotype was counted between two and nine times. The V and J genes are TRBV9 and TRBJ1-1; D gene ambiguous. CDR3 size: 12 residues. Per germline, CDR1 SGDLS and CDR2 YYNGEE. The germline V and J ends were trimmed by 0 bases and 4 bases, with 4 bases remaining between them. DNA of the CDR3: TGTGCCAGCAGCGTAGATGGCACTGAAGCTTTCTTT. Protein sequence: CASSVDGTEAFF. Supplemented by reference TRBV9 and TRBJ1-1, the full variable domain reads DSGVTQTPKHLITATGQRVTLRCSPRSGDLSVYWYQQSLDQGLQFLIQYYNGEERAKGNILERFSAQQFPDLHSELNLSSLELGDSALYFCASSVDGTEAFFGQGTRLTVV.

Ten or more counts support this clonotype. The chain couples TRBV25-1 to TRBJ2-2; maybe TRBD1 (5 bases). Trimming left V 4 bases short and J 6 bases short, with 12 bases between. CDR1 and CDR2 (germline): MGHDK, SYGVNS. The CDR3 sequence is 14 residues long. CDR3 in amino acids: CASSVAGKAGELFF. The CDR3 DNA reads TGTGCCAGCAGTGTAGCAGGGAAGGCCGGGGAGCTGTTTTTT.

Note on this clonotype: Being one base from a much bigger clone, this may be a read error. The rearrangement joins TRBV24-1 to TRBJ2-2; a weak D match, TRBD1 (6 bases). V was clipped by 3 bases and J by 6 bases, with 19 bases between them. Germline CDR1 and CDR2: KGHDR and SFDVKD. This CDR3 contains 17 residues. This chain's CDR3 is CATSDPTETGPPGELFF. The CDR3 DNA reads TGTGCCACCAGTGATCCAACCGAGACAGGCCCTCCCGGGGAGCTGTTTTTT.

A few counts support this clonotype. CDR3 in DNA: TGTGCCAGCAGTTTGACGGTTACAAGGAGGCCCCAGCATTTT. It specifies CASSLTVTRRPQHF. This chain links TRBV28 with TRBJ1-5; D gene unclear. The length of the CDR3 is 14 residues. Germline V gene sequence: CDR1 MDHEN, CDR2 SYDVKM. V gave up 3 bases and J gave up 9 bases, with 15 bases separating them.

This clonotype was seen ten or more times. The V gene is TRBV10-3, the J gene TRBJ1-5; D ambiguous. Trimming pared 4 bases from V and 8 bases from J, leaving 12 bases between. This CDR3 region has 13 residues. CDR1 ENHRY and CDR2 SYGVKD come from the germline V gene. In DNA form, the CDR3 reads TGTGCCATCAGTGGGTTCGACGGGGAGCCCCAGCATTTT. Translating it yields CAISGFDGEPQHF.

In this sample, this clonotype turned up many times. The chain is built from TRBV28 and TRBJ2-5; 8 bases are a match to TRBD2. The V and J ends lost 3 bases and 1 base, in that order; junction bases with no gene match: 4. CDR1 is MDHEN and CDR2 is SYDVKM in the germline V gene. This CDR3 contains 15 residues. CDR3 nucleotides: TGTGCCAGCAGTTTCTCCAGCGGGGGCCAAGAGACCCAGTACTTC. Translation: CASSFSSGGQETQYF.

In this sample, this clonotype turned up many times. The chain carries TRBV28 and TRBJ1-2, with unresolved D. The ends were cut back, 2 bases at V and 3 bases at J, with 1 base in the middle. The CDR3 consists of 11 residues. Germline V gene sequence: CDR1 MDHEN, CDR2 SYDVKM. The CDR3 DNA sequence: TGTGCCAGCAGTTTAGACTATGGCTACACCTTC. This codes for CASSLDYGYTF.

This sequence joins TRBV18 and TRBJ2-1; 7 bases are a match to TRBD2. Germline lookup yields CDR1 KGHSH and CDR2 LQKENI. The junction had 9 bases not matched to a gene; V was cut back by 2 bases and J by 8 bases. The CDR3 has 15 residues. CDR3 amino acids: CASSPWGGSGDEQFF. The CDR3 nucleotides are TGTGCCAGCTCACCATGGGGCGGGAGCGGAGATGAGCAGTTCTTC.

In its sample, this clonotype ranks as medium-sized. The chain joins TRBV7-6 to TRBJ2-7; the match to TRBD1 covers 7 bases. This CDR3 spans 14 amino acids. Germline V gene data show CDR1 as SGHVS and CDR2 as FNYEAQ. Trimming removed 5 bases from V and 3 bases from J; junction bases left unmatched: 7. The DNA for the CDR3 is TGTGCCAGCAGCGCCTGGGACAGCCACTACGAGCAGTACTTC. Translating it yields CASSAWDSHYEQYF.

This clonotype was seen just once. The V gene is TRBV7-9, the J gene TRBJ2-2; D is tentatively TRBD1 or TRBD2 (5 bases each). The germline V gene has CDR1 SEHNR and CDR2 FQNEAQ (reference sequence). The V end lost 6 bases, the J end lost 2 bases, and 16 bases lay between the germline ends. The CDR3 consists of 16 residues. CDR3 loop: CASRQAGAGNTGELFF. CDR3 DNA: TGTGCCAGCAGACAGGCCGGGGCCGGAAACACCGGGGAGCTGTTTTTT.

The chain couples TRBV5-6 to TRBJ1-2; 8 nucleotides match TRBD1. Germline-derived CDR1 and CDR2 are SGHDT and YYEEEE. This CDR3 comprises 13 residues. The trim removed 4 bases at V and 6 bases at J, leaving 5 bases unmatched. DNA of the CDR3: TGTGCCAGCAGCCCGGACAGGGAGGATGGCTACACCTTC. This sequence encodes CASSPDREDGYTF.

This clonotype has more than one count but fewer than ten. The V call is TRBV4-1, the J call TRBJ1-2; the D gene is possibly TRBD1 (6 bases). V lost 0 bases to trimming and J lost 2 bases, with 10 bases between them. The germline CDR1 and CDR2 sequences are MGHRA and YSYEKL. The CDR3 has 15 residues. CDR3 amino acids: CASSQDRGFNYGYTF. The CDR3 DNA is TGCGCCAGCAGCCAAGACAGGGGTTTCAACTATGGCTACACCTTC.

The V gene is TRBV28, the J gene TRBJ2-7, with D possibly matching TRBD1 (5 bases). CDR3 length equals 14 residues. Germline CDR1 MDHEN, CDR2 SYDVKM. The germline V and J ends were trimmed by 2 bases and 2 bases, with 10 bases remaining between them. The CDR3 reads CASSLQGHPYEQYF. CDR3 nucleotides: TGTGCCAGCAGTTTACAGGGCCACCCCTACGAGCAGTACTTC. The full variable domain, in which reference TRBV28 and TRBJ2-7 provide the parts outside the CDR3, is DVKVTQSSRYLVKRTGEKVFLECVQDMDHENMFWYRQDPGLGLRLIYFSYDVKMKEKGDIPEGYSVSREKKERFSLILESASTNQTSMYLCASSLQGHPYEQYFGPGTRLTVT.

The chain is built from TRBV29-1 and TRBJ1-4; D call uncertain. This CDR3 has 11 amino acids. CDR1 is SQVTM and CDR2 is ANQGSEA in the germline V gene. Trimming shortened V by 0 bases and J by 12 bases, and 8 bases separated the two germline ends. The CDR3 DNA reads TGCAGCGTTGAAGATCGGGTTGAACTGTTTTTT. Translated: CSVEDRVELFF.